This T cell receptor (beta chain) was sequenced in a study of blood T cell repertoires in COVID-19. As for the study in general: Acute and convalescent COVID-19 specimens originated in the United States, Italy and Spain. PBMCs, B-cell-depleted T cells, or T cells provided the cDNA or gDNA that made up the material.

Original processing notes: Reference gene primer amplification gave nucleated cell count estimates. Libraries were prepared by immunoSEQ multiplex PCR; TCRdb keeps only in-frame clonotypes and omits some of them. The DNA was the basis for D and trimming; V, J and clone size are from that table. The sample yields 110,000 to 150,000 clones, roughly 77% seen once. The V end lost 4 bases, the J end lost 3 bases, and 14 bases lay between the germline ends. The CDR3 has 15 residues. Germline V lookup: CDR1 SGHAT, CDR2 FQDESV (reference sequence). Material: peripheral blood. This receptor was identified in a man in his sixties with acute or convalescent COVID-19. This sequence joins TRBV11-1 and TRBJ2-3; D unclear. In DNA, the CDR3 is TGTGCCAGCAGCTCCGAATTGACGAGGACAGATACGCAGTATTTT. Its translation is CASSSELTRTDTQYF.